This entry lists 23 T cell receptor beta chains sequenced from one sample in a study of memory CD8 T cells in hepatitis C reinfection. Time point denoted: late/post reinfection, 12 to 24 weeks after detection. Sorted cells were sequenced directly ex vivo without any in vitro expansion. Sequenced by immunoSEQ multiplex PCR; TCRdb stores in-frame clones only, minus some. The sample carries about 50,000 clones, 85% to 90% recorded once. Sequencing used naive CD8+ T cells sorted from blood. The origin of the receptors is a man between 18 and 29 years old with hepatitis C virus infection.

J is TRBJ1-2 and V is TRBV19, with TRBD1 matching 8 bases. Germline loops: CDR1 LNHDA, CDR2 SQIVND (reference sequence). The CDR3 contains 15 residues. V dropped 4 bases and J dropped 2; count of bases not matched to a gene: 6. The DNA for the CDR3 is TGTGCCAGTAGTACTTCGCAGGGGGCCAACTATGGCTACACCTTC. Translation: CASSTSQGANYGYTF. The whole variable domain, remainder taken from reference TRBV19 and TRBJ1-2, is DGGITQSPKYLFRKEGQNVTLSCEQNLNHDAMYWYRQDPGQGLRLIYYSQIVNDFQKGDIAEGYSVSREKKESFPLTVTSAQKNPTAFYLCASSTSQGANYGYTFGSGTRLTVV.

The chain uses TRBV5-5 and TRBJ2-5, with TRBD2 matching 16 bases. The CDR3 is made up of 18 amino acids. J was trimmed by 1 base and V by 4 bases; bases with no gene match: 7. Germline values: CDR1 SGHKS, CDR2 YYEKEE (reference sequence). CDR3 sequence (DNA): TGTGCCAGCAGCCCGGGACTAGCGGGGGGGCAAAGCCAAGAGACCCAGTACTTC. The encoded protein is CASSPGLAGGQSQETQYF.

This clone was seen once. The chain carries TRBV25-1 and TRBJ1-6; D is unresolved. Between the trimmed V and J ends, which lost 3 bases and 2 bases, there was a span of 5 bases. The CDR3 spans 14 residues. Per the germline V gene, CDR1 is MGHDK and CDR2 is SYGVNS. The CDR3 region is CASSDGTYNSPLHF. The CDR3 region has the DNA TGTGCCAGCAGTGACGGGACCTATAATTCACCCCTCCACTTT.

This clone was found once. The rearrangement links TRBV27 to TRBJ2-7; 7 bases agree with TRBD2. The CDR3 contains 14 residues. Per germline, CDR1 MNHEY and CDR2 SMNVEV (reference sequence). With 5 bases clipped from V and 2 bases from J, the junction kept 6 bases outside the gene matches. The CDR3 region has the DNA TGTGCCAGCAGTCTTAGCGGGTTCCCCTACGAGCAGTACTTC. Its protein is CASSLSGFPYEQYF.

The rearrangement uses TRBV30 and TRBJ2-2; D is unresolved. CDR1 is GTSNPN and CDR2 is SVGIG in the germline V gene (reference sequence). V lost 1 base and J 0 bases, leaving 3 bases between the germline ends. The CDR3 runs to 13 residues. The CDR3, as DNA: TGTGCCTGGAGTGCTACGAACACCGGGGAGCTGTTTTTT. As protein: CAWSATNTGELFF. The full variable domain, in which reference TRBV30 and TRBJ2-2 provide the parts outside the CDR3, is SQTIHQWPATLVQPVGSPLSLECTVEGTSNPNLYWYRQAAGRGLQLLFYSVGIGQISSEVPQNLSASRPQDRQFILSSKKLLLSDSGFYLCAWSATNTGELFFGEGSRLTVL.

V usage is TRBV20-1 and J usage is TRBJ2-1, with TRBD1 identical over 7 bases. CDR3 length: 11 residues. The junction had 4 bases not matched to a gene; V was cut back by 4 bases and J by 10 bases. Germline CDR1 reads DFQATT; CDR2 reads SNEGSKA (reference sequence). The CDR3: CSAKQGVEQFF. Here the CDR3 DNA reads TGCAGTGCTAAGCAGGGGGTCGAGCAGTTCTTC.

This clone was detected a few times. This chain connects TRBV6-6 to TRBJ2-7; a possible D gene is TRBD2 (5 bases). The CDR3 is made up of 14 amino acids. CDR1 is MNHNY and CDR2 is SVGAGI in the germline V gene (reference sequence). V lost 0 bases to trimming and J lost 3 bases, with 9 bases between them. The CDR3 DNA is TGTGCCAGCAGTTACTCGGTAGGGAGCTACGAGCAGTACTTC. Its translation: CASSYSVGSYEQYF.

The chain uses TRBV18 and TRBJ2-7, with a possible D match to TRBD1 (5 bases). The CDR3 runs to 18 residues. Between the trimmed V and J ends, which lost 2 bases and 2 bases, there was a span of 22 bases. Germline CDR1 and CDR2: KGHSH and LQKENI. CDR3 region: CASSPFPRQGSATYEQYF. The CDR3 nucleotides read TGTGCCAGCTCACCATTTCCTAGGCAGGGTTCCGCCACCTACGAGCAGTACTTC.

V usage is TRBV27 and J usage is TRBJ1-4; weak D call: TRBD1 (5 bases). V shed 1 base and J shed 0 bases, with 12 bases lying between them. The CDR3 length is 17 residues. Germline V gene data show CDR1 as MNHEY and CDR2 as SMNVEV (reference sequence). CDR3 protein: CASSLLSPGPTNEKLFF. CDR3 DNA: TGTGCCAGCAGTTTATTGTCCCCAGGGCCAACTAATGAAAAACTGTTTTTT.

The genes are TRBV30 and TRBJ2-2, with D possibly being TRBD2 (5 bases). There are 15 residues in the CDR3. V dropped 2 bases and J dropped 3 bases, with 13 bases sitting between them. The germline gives CDR1 GTSNPN, CDR2 SVGIG (reference sequence). The CDR3 coding sequence is TGTGCCTGGAGTCCACTTGGACTGGACACCGGGGAGCTGTTTTTT. This codes for CAWSPLGLDTGELFF.

The CDR3 DNA follows: TGTGCCTGGAGCATCTCAGGGTTGGGCTATGGCTACACCTTC. It yields the protein CAWSISGLGYGYTF. V and J are TRBV30 and TRBJ1-2; maybe TRBD1 (5 bases). Germline CDR1 reads GTSNPN; CDR2 reads SVGIG (reference sequence). This CDR3 comprises 14 residues. Trimming cost V 3 bases and J 4 bases, with 15 bases left between them. The whole variable domain, filled in from reference TRBV30 and TRBJ1-2, reads SQTIHQWPATLVQPVGSPLSLECTVEGTSNPNLYWYRQAAGRGLQLLFYSVGIGQISSEVPQNLSASRPQDRQFILSSKKLLLSDSGFYLCAWSISGLGYGYTFGSGTRLTVV.

The rearrangement joins TRBV2 to TRBJ2-1, with 8 bases that match TRBD2. V trimming: 7 bases; J trimming: 6 bases; junction bases outside the gene matches: 8. The CDR3 loop spans 14 amino acids. The germline V gene encodes CDR1 SNHLY and CDR2 FYNNEI. In DNA, the CDR3 is TGTGCCAGCACCGAAGAGACTAGCGTCAATGAGCAGTTCTTC. Encoded protein: CASTEETSVNEQFF.

The chain employs TRBV6-1 and TRBJ2-2; tentatively, D is TRBD1 (6 bases). V dropped 8 bases and J dropped 7 bases, with 17 bases sitting between them. This CDR3 region has 14 residues. Germline CDR1 is MNHNS and CDR2 is SASEGT. The DNA for the CDR3 is TGTGCCAGCTACCACGGGACAAGTAACGGGGAGCTGTTTTTT. Amino acid sequence: CASYHGTSNGELFF.

This sequence joins TRBV7-9 and TRBJ2-7; 7 bases map to TRBD2. The J segment lost 1 base and the V segment lost 3 bases, leaving 6 bases of the junction unmatched. The CDR3 has 15 residues. Looked up from germline, CDR1 is SEHNR and CDR2 is FQNEAQ (reference sequence). The CDR3 is CASSFALAESYEQYF. The DNA for the CDR3 is TGTGCCAGCAGCTTCGCTCTAGCGGAATCCTACGAGCAGTACTTC.

The V call is TRBV18, the J call TRBJ1-6; the match to TRBD1 covers 7 bases. Trimming cost V 1 base and J 8 bases; bases outside gene matches: 8. This CDR3 contains 16 residues. Per germline, CDR1 KGHSH and CDR2 LQKENI. The CDR3 loop is CASSPRRTGGDSPLHF. The CDR3 DNA is TGTGCCAGCTCACCACGCCGGACAGGCGGGGATTCACCCCTCCACTTT.

The J gene is TRBJ2-3, the V gene TRBV7-7, with TRBD2 matching over 8 bases. The germline CDR1 and CDR2 sequences are SSHAT and FNYEAQ (reference sequence). V dropped 1 base and J dropped 5; count of bases not matched to a gene: 5. This CDR3 has 15 amino acids. In nucleotides, the CDR3 is TGTGCCAGCAGCTTAGAGGCGGGGGGCGGAGATACGCAGTATTTT. It codes for CASSLEAGGGDTQYF.

The CDR3 region has the DNA TGTGCCAGTAGCCCTAGTGGAGCGGTATACGAGCAGTACTTC. Amino acid sequence: CASSPSGAVYEQYF. The chain employs TRBV19 and TRBJ2-7; maybe TRBD2 (5 bases). Trimming pared 6 bases from V and 4 bases from J, leaving 16 bases between. The germline V gene encodes CDR1 LNHDA and CDR2 SQIVND (reference sequence). The CDR3 sequence is 14 residues long. Full variable domain (remainder filled in from reference TRBV19 and TRBJ2-7): DGGITQSPKYLFRKEGQNVTLSCEQNLNHDAMYWYRQDPGQGLRLIYYSQIVNDFQKGDIAEGYSVSREKKESFPLTVTSAQKNPTAFYLCASSPSGAVYEQYFGPGTRLTVT.

The chain carries TRBV9 and TRBJ1-2; D perhaps matches TRBD1 (5 bases). The CDR3 loop spans 15 amino acids. The germline V gene encodes CDR1 SGDLS and CDR2 YYNGEE. V was trimmed by 3 bases and J by 2 bases, leaving 14 bases between them. CDR3 in DNA: TGTGCCAGCAGCGCCGGGGGGTCCCCAAACTATGGCTACACCTTC. Translated: CASSAGGSPNYGYTF.

The V call is TRBV9, the J call TRBJ2-5, with 14 bases lining up with TRBD2. CDR3 length: 17 amino acids. V was clipped by 3 bases and J by 5 bases; unmatched bases: 9. Germline loops: CDR1 SGDLS, CDR2 YYNGEE. The chain's CDR3 is CASSAPGLAGVWETQYF. In nucleotides, the CDR3 is TGTGCCAGCAGCGCACCGGGACTAGCGGGAGTGTGGGAGACCCAGTACTTC.

In this sample, this clone turned up once. This chain links TRBV11-2 with TRBJ2-1; the match to TRBD2 covers 8 bases. V dropped 4 bases and J dropped 0; count of bases not matched to a gene: 5. The CDR3 is 16 residues long. Germline V gene lookup returns CDR1 SGHAT and CDR2 FQNNGV. The CDR3 reads CASSSKRESSYNEQFF. The CDR3 bases are TGTGCCAGCAGCTCAAAGCGGGAGAGCTCCTACAATGAGCAGTTCTTC.

This clone came up once. The rearrangement links TRBV11-1 to TRBJ2-1; D remains unclear. The CDR3 is 14 amino acids. The V and J ends lost 3 bases and 5 bases respectively, with 11 bases between them. CDR1 and CDR2 from the germline V gene are SGHAT and FQDESV (reference sequence). The CDR3 region is CASSFLSIHNEQFF. In nucleotides, the CDR3 is TGTGCCAGCAGCTTCCTATCTATCCACAATGAGCAGTTCTTC.

The chain has TRBV4-1 and TRBJ2-7; 8 bases agree with TRBD1. Per the germline V gene, CDR1 is MGHRA and CDR2 is YSYEKL. The junction had 5 bases not matched to a gene; V was cut back by 0 bases and J by 1 base. The CDR3 covers 16 residues. The CDR3 DNA reads TGCGCCAGCAGCCAAGACCGGACAGGGATTTCCTACGAGCAGTACTTC. Translating it yields CASSQDRTGISYEQYF.

The rearrangement links TRBV28 to TRBJ1-2; D possibly corresponds to TRBD1 (5 bases). Between the trimmed V and J ends, which lost 3 bases and 4 bases, there was a span of 9 bases. This CDR3 is built from 13 residues. Germline assignment: CDR1 MDHEN and CDR2 SYDVKM. This CDR3 reads CASSLGLFYGYTF. CDR3 DNA sequence: TGTGCCAGCAGTTTGGGACTGTTCTATGGCTACACCTTC.